This TCR beta chain comes out of a study of post-analysis software for immune sequencing data. Study in general: Recorded disease courses covered relapsing-remitting, secondary progressive and progressive-relapsing multiple sclerosis. Some patients had no subtype annotation.

Unique molecular identifiers were built into the TCR beta cDNA libraries. Each CDR3 protein gets one entry after TCRdb re-called the PCR reads with MiXCR. Seen here are 600,000 to 700,000 distinct CDR3 sequences, 59% observed once, and the top ten hold 11%. The study's findings and limits: Five TRBV segments were more frequent in patients than controls; TRBV5-6, TRBV5-1 and TRBV20-1 belonged to this group.

Points on this clonotype: What it binds is unknown.

Germline V gene lookup returns CDR1 MGHRA and CDR2 YSYEKL. The CDR3 totals 14 residues. This chain links TRBV4-1 with TRBJ2-5; 9 bases map to TRBD2. The J call may be faulty, since TRBJ2-7 better matches the DNA end. The clonotype originates from a girl aged 2 to 9 with multiple sclerosis. The specimen was blood. The CDR3 sequence: CASSQGRGGDEQYF. Written as DNA, the CDR3 is TGCGCCAGCAGCCAAGGGCGGGGGGGAGACGAGCAGTACTTC.